The clone carrying this T cell receptor beta chain has only one observation. These data originate in a study of T cell changes during pregnancy in multiple sclerosis. Assay used: immunoSEQ multiplex PCR; TCRdb lists only in-frame clones, some missing. The data show tens of thousands of clones, over 85% seen once. CDR3 length equals 15 residues. The ends lost 2 bases at V and 4 bases at J; junction bases unmatched: 8. Germline values: CDR1 GTSNPN, CDR2 SVGIG (reference sequence). The TCR originated in a female donor with multiple sclerosis, enrolled in a pregnancy study. The sample consisted of CD4+ T cells from peripheral blood mononuclear cells, taken before pregnancy. The V and J genes are TRBV30 and TRBJ1-5, with TRBD1 identical over 7 bases. Written as DNA, the CDR3 is TGTGCCTGGAGTTATTCCGGGACAGCGAATCAGCCCCAGCATTTT. Translated: CAWSYSGTANQPQHF.